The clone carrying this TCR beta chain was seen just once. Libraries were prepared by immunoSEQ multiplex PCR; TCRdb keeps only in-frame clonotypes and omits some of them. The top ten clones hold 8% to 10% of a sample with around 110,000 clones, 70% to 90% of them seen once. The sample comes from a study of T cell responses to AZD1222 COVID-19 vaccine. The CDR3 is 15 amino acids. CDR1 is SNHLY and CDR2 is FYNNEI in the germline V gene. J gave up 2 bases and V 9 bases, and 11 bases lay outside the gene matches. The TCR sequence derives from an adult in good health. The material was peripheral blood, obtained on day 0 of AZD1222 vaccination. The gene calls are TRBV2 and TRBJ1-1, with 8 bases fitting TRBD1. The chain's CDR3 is CARQGELGLNTEAFF. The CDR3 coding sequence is TGTGCCAGACAGGGGGAACTCGGGTTAAACACTGAAGCTTTCTTT.